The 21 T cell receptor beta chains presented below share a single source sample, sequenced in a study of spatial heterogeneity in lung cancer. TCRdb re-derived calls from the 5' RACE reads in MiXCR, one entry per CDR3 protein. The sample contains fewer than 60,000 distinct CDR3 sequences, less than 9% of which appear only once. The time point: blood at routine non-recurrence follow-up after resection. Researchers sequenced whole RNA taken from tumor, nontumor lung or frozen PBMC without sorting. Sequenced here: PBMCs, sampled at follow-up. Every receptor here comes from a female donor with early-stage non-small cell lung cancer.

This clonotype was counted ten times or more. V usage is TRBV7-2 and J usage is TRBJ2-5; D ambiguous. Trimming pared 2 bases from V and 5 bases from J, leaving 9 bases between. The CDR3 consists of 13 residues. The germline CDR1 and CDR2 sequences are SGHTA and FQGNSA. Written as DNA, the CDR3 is TGTGCCAGCAGCTTAAGCTTGGGGGAGACCCAGTACTTC. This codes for CASSLSLGETQYF.

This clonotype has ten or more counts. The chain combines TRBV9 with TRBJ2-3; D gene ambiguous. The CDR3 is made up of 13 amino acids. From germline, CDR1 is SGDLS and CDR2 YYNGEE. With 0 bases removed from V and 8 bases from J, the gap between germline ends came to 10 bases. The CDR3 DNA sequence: TGTGCCAGCAGCGTAGGGTCGCCAGGTACGCAGTATTTT. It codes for CASSVGSPGTQYF.

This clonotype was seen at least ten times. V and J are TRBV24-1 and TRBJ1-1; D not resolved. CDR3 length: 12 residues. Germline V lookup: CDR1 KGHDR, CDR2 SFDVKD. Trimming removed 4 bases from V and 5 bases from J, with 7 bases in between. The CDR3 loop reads CATSEGGTEAFF. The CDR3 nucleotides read TGTGCCACCAGTGAGGGAGGGACTGAAGCTTTCTTT.

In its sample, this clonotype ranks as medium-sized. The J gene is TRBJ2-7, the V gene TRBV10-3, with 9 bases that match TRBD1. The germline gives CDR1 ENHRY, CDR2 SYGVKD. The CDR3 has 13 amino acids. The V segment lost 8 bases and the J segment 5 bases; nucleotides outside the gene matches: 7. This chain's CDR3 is CAIWGQGRHEQYF. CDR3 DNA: TGTGCCATCTGGGGACAGGGCAGGCACGAGCAGTACTTC.

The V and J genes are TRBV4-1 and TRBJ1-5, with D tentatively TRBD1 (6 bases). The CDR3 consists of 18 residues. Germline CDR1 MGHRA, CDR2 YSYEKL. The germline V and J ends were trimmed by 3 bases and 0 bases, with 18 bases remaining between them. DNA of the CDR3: TGCGCCAGCAGCCACCGCTGGGACACCGACCTTAGCAATCAGCCCCAGCATTTT. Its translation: CASSHRWDTDLSNQPQHF.

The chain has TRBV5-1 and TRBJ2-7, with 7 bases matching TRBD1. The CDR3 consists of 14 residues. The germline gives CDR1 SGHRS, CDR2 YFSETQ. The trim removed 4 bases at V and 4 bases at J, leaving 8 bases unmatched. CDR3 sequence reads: CASSPVTGAYEQYF. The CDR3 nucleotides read TGCGCCAGCAGCCCGGTAACAGGGGCATACGAGCAGTACTTC.

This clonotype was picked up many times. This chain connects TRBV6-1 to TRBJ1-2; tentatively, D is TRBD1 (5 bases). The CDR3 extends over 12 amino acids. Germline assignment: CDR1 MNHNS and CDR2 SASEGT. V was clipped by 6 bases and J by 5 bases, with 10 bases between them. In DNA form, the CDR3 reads TGTGCCAGCAGCGAGGGGAAGTATGGCTACACCTTC. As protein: CASSEGKYGYTF.

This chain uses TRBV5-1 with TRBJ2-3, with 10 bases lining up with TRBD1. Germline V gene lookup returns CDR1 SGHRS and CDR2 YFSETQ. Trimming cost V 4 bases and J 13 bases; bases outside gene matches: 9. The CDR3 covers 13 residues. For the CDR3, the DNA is TGCGCCAGCAGCGATTCCAGACAGGGGGCTAAGTATTTT. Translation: CASSDSRQGAKYF.

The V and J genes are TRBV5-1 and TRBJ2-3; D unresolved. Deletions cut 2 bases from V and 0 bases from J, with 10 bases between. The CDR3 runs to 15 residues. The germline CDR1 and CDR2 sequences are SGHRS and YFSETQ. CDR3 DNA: TGCGCCAGCAGCTTCAACCGAGCTAGCACAGATACGCAGTATTTT. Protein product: CASSFNRASTDTQYF.

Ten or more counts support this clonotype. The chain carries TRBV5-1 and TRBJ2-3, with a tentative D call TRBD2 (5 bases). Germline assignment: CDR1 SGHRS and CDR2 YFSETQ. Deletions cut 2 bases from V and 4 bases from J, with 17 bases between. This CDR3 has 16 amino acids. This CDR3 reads CASSFAFGIGADTQYF. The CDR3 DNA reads TGCGCCAGCAGCTTCGCTTTCGGGATCGGCGCAGATACGCAGTATTTT.

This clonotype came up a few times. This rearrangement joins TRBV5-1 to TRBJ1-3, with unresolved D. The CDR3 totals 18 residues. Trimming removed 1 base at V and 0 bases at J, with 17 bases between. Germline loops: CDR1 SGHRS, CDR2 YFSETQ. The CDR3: CASSLRATTSTSGNTIYF. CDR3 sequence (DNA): TGCGCCAGCAGCTTGAGGGCCACTACCTCAACCTCTGGAAACACCATATATTTT.

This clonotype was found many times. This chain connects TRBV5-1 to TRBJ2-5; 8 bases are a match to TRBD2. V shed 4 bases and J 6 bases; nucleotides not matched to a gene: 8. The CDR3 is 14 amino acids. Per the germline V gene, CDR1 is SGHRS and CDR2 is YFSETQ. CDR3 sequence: CASSESGGRKTQYF. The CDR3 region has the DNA TGCGCCAGCAGCGAAAGCGGGGGTAGGAAGACCCAGTACTTC.

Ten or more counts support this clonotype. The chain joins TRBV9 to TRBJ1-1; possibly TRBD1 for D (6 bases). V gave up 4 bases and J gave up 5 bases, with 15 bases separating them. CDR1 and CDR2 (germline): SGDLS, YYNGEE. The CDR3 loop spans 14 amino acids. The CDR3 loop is CASSPGGARTEAFF. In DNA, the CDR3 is TGTGCCAGCAGCCCGGGGGGGGCGCGAACTGAAGCTTTCTTT.

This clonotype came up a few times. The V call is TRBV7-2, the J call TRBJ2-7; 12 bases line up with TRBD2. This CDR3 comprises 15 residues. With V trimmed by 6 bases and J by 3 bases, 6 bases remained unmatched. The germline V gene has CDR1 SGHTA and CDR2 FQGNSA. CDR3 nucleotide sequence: TGTGCCAGCAGGCCCGGACTAGCGGGGTTCTACGAGCAGTACTTC. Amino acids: CASRPGLAGFYEQYF.

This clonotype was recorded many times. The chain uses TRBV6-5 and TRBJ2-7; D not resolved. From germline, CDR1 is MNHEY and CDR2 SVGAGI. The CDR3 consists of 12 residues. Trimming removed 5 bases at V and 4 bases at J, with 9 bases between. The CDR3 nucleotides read TGTGCCAGCAGTCCGGACCGATACGAGCAGTACTTC. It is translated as CASSPDRYEQYF.

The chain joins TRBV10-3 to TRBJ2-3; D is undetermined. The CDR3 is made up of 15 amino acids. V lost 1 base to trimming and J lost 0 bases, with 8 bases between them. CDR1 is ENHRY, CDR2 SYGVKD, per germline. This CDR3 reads CAISEFQASTDTQYF. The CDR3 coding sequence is TGTGCCATCAGTGAGTTTCAGGCTAGCACAGATACGCAGTATTTT.

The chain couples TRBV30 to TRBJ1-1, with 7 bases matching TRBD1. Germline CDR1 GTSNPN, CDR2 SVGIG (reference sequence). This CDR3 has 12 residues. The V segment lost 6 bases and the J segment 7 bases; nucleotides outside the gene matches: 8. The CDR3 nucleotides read TGTGCCTGTGGACAGGAAACGATTGAAGCTTTCTTT. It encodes CACGQETIEAFF.

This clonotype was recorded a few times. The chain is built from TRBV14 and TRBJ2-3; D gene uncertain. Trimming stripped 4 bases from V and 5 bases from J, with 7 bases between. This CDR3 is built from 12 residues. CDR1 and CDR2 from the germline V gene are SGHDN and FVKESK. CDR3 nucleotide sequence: TGTGCCAGCAGCCCGACCCTAGATACGCAGTATTTT. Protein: CASSPTLDTQYF.

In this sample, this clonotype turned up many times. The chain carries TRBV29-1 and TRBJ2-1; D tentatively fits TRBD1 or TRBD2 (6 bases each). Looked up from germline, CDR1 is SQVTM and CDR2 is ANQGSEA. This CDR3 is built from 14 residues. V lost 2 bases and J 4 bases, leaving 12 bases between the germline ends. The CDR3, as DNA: TGCAGCGTTGAAAGGCAGGGGAGGTACAATGAGCAGTTCTTC. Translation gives CSVERQGRYNEQFF.

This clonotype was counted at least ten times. The CDR3 here is CASSRTGYDTEAFF. Written as DNA, the CDR3 is TGTGCCAGCAGCAGGACAGGGTATGACACTGAAGCTTTCTTT. The chain uses TRBV6-2 or TRBV6-3 and TRBJ1-1; 8 bases are a match to TRBD1. Germline-derived CDR1 and CDR2 are MNHEY and SVGEGT. V lost 6 bases to trimming and J lost 3 bases; unmatched junction nucleotides: 6. The CDR3 extends over 14 amino acids.

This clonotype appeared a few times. CDR3 in amino acids: CASSLVLGTAIQVYGYTF. The CDR3 nucleotides are TGTGCCAGCAGCTTAGTATTGGGGACGGCCATTCAAGTCTATGGCTACACCTTC. V gene TRBV7-2 combines with J gene TRBJ1-2, with TRBD1 as a possible D gene (5 bases). The CDR3 is 18 residues long. Trimming cost V 1 base and J 4 bases, with 22 bases left between them. Germline lookup yields CDR1 SGHTA and CDR2 FQGNSA.